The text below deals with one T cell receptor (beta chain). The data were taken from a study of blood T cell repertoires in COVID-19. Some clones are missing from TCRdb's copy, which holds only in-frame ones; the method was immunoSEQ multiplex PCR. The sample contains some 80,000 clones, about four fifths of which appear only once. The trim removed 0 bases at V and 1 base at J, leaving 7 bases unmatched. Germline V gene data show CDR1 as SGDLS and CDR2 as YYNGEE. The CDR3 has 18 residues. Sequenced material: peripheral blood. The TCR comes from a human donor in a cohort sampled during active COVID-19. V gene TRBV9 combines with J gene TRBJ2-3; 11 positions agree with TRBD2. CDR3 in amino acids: CASSVALASGGRTDTQYF. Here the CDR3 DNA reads TGTGCCAGCAGCGTAGCTTTGGCTAGCGGGGGGCGCACAGATACGCAGTATTTT. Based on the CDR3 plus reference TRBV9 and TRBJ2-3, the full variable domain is DSGVTQTPKHLITATGQRVTLRCSPRSGDLSVYWYQQSLDQGLQFLIQYYNGEERAKGNILERFSAQQFPDLHSELNLSSLELGDSALYFCASSVALASGGRTDTQYFGPGTRLTVL.